This T cell receptor (beta chain) was sequenced during a study of blood T cell repertoires in COVID-19. Study as a whole: The recovered donors of Cohort 3 showed two negative PCRs, clearance, or symptom resolution. Both acute and convalescent COVID-19 samples were obtained from the United States, Italy and Spain.

The study recruited people aged roughly 18 to 100 years across about two dozen US areas. Authors' analysis steps: The authors estimated nucleated cell counts from reference gene primer amplification. Profiled with immunoSEQ multiplex PCR; TCRdb holds only in-frame clones, not every one. That table gives V, J and clone size, and the DNA gave D and trimming. The sample carries 200,000 to 250,000 clones, approximately 87% recorded once. The clonotype comes from a woman between 45 and 60 years old in a cohort exposed to, infected with or recovered from COVID-19 (not recorded which). Material for sequencing was PBMCs or T cells enriched from blood (not recorded which).

For the CDR3, the DNA is TGTGCCAGCAGCTTAGTCGGGGGGCGAACTGAAGCTTTCTTT. Protein: CASSLVGGRTEAFF. The J gene is TRBJ1-1, the V gene TRBV7-9; perhaps TRBD1 as D (6 bases). The CDR3 loop spans 14 amino acids. The germline CDR1 and CDR2 sequences are SEHNR and FQNEAQ (reference sequence). The V and J ends lost 1 base and 5 bases respectively, with 11 bases between them.